Below, 29 T cell receptor beta chains from the same sample are listed, as sequenced in a study of T cell repertoires in aging, cancer and after chemotherapy. TRB rearrangements spanning V, D and J were amplified using mixed TRB-A/B primers. Using its own MiXCR run on the multiplex PCR reads, TCRdb lists one record per CDR3 protein. The sample carries about 5,200 distinct CDR3 sequences, more than 25% recorded once. The template was genomic DNA from peripheral blood, not RNA. Sequenced material: blood. Receptor source: a human donor in good health.

The J gene is TRBJ2-2, the V gene TRBV27; D tentatively reads TRBD1 or TRBD2 (5 bases each). The CDR3 spans 15 residues. Germline V CDR1 and CDR2: MNHEY, SMNVEV (reference sequence). Trimming removed 1 base at V and 2 bases at J, with 8 bases between. The CDR3 is CASSLWGPNTGELFF. In nucleotides, the CDR3 is TGTGCCAGCAGTTTATGGGGACCCAACACCGGGGAGCTGTTTTTT.

This rearrangement joins TRBV6-5 to TRBJ1-4; 7 bases are shared with TRBD1. Germline V gives CDR1 MNHEY, CDR2 SVGAGI. The CDR3 sequence is 12 residues long. V lost 5 bases, J lost 11 bases, and 5 bases stayed unmatched. The CDR3 DNA follows: TGTGCCAGCAGTCGAACAGGGGAGAAACTGTTTTTT. This translates into CASSRTGEKLFF.

The chain uses TRBV6-1 and TRBJ2-1, with 8 bases that match TRBD2. Germline V CDR1 and CDR2: MNHNS, SASEGT. The junction had 12 bases not matched to a gene; V was cut back by 3 bases and J by 8 bases. The CDR3 spans 16 residues. CDR3 in DNA: TGTGCCAGCAGTGAGTCGAGTGGCCGGGAGGGGTATGAGCAGTTCTTC. This encodes CASSESSGREGYEQFF.

By share, this clonotype counts as medium-sized. The chain carries TRBV29-1 and TRBJ1-1, with D uncertain. Germline V lookup: CDR1 SQVTM, CDR2 ANQGSEA. There are 16 residues in the CDR3. V lost 1 base, J lost 4 bases, and 19 bases lay in between. The DNA of the CDR3 is TGCAGCGTTGAAGGCCGAAGTCATGGCAGTTCCACTGAAGCTTTCTTT. The encoded protein is CSVEGRSHGSSTEAFF.

With regard to this clonotype: One end of the junction is discordant with germline, which a read error may explain. The chain carries TRBV14 and TRBJ1-2; 9 nucleotides align to TRBD1. The CDR3 length is 15 residues. CDR1 and CDR2 from the germline V gene are SGHDN and FVKESK. The DNA of the CDR3 is TGTGCCAGCAGCCAATATGACAGGGGGAACTATGGCCACACCTTC. It specifies CASSQYDRGNYGHTF.

The chain uses TRBV30 and TRBJ2-7, with 9 bases that match TRBD1. This CDR3 contains 15 residues. J was trimmed by 7 bases and V by 3 bases; bases with no gene match: 13. The germline V gene has CDR1 GTSNPN and CDR2 SVGIG (reference sequence). The CDR3 sequence: CAWRANRGRREEQYF. In nucleotides, the CDR3 is TGTGCCTGGAGGGCGAACAGGGGGCGGAGGGAAGAGCAGTACTTC.

The chain carries TRBV6-5 and TRBJ2-5, with 8 positions matching TRBD2. The CDR3 is made up of 14 amino acids. The germline V gene encodes CDR1 MNHEY and CDR2 SVGAGI. J gave up 4 bases and V 6 bases, and 7 bases lay outside the gene matches. CDR3 sequence reads: CASSGSGGPETQYF. CDR3 in DNA: TGTGCCAGCAGCGGGAGCGGGGGCCCAGAGACCCAGTACTTC.

A few counts support this clonotype. The CDR3 region is CASSLEGGAYNEQFF. In nucleotides, the CDR3 is TGTGCCAGCAGTTTAGAAGGAGGAGCCTACAATGAGCAGTTCTTC. This sequence joins TRBV12-3 or TRBV12-4 and TRBJ2-1; weak D call: TRBD2 (5 bases). This CDR3 region has 15 residues. V lost 1 base and J 2 bases, leaving 9 bases between the germline ends.

This clonotype was observed a few times. The rearrangement uses TRBV6-6 and TRBJ1-2, with TRBD1 as a possible D gene (6 bases). Trimming removed 5 bases at V and 0 bases at J, with 10 bases between. In germline, CDR1 is MNHNY, CDR2 SVGAGI (reference sequence). This CDR3 region has 14 residues. Here the CDR3 reads CASSRQGSNYGYTF. CDR3 in DNA: TGTGCCAGCAGTCGCCAGGGGTCTAACTATGGCTACACCTTC.

The chain links TRBV7-9 to TRBJ1-4; D remains ambiguous. V lost 6 bases to trimming and J lost 3 bases, with 11 bases between them. CDR1 and CDR2 (germline): SEHNR, FQNEAQ (reference sequence). The CDR3 loop spans 14 amino acids. CDR3 nucleotide sequence: TGTGCCAGCAGAGGCCCCGGATCTAATGAAAAACTGTTTTTT. Residues: CASRGPGSNEKLFF.

The chain employs TRBV27 and TRBJ1-5; D possibly corresponds to TRBD1 (5 bases). Germline CDR1 and CDR2: MNHEY and SMNVEV (reference sequence). With 2 bases removed from V and 2 bases from J, the gap between germline ends came to 10 bases. The CDR3 is 15 amino acids. As DNA, the CDR3 is TGTGCCAGCAGTTTAAGGGACGGCCGCAATCAGCCCCAGCATTTT. This gives the protein CASSLRDGRNQPQHF.

By sample share, this clonotype is medium-sized. The chain has TRBV29-1 and TRBJ1-2; perhaps TRBD1 as D (5 bases). The CDR3 contains 12 residues. The V end lost 6 bases, the J end lost 8 bases, and 16 bases lay between the germline ends. Germline V gives CDR1 SQVTM, CDR2 ANQGSEA. The DNA for the CDR3 is TGCAGCGTGATGGGTGGGGGGGACGGCTACACCTTC. Protein sequence: CSVMGGGDGYTF.

A single count supports this clonotype. This rearrangement joins TRBV18 to TRBJ1-2, with 8 bases lining up with TRBD1. V was clipped by 6 bases and J by 4 bases; unmatched bases: 7. Germline loops: CDR1 KGHSH, CDR2 LQKENI. There are 14 residues in the CDR3. CDR3 nucleotides: TGTGCCAGCTCGTCGGGACAGGACACCTATGGCTACACCTTC. The encoded protein is CASSSGQDTYGYTF.

The chain couples TRBV7-2 to TRBJ1-6; no definite D call. This CDR3 contains 15 residues. Trimming pared 1 base from V and 0 bases from J, leaving 4 bases between. Germline-derived CDR1 and CDR2 are SGHTA and FQGNSA. The CDR3 DNA reads as TGTGCCAGCAGCTTAGGGAGCTCCTATAATTCACCCCTCCACTTT. Translated, it gives CASSLGSSYNSPLHF.

The sample holds a few counts of this clonotype. The V and J genes are TRBV9 and TRBJ2-3, with D uncertain. CDR3 size: 10 residues. CDR1 is SGDLS and CDR2 is YYNGEE in the germline V gene. V gave up 7 bases and J gave up 13 bases, with 13 bases separating them. CDR3 DNA sequence: TGTGCCAGCGCCGGTCGGTTTAAGTATTTT. Residues: CASAGRFKYF.

The chain has TRBV7-9 and TRBJ1-6; the D gene is possibly TRBD1 (5 bases). Trimming stripped 7 bases from V and 5 bases from J, with 18 bases between. The CDR3 sequence is 16 residues long. The germline CDR1 and CDR2 sequences are SEHNR and FQNEAQ (reference sequence). The CDR3 loop is CASTKTRWGDNSPLHF. CDR3 bases: TGTGCCAGCACCAAGACAAGGTGGGGGGATAATTCACCCCTCCACTTT. The whole variable domain, filled in from reference TRBV7-9 and TRBJ1-6, reads DTGVSQNPRHKITKRGQNVTFRCDPISEHNRLYWYRQTLGQGPEFLTYFQNEAQLEKSRLLSDRFSAERPKGSFSTLEIQRTEQGDSAMYLCASTKTRWGDNSPLHFGNGTRLTVT.

The chain recombines TRBV19 with TRBJ2-1; TRBD2 aligns across 7 bases. Germline CDR1 reads LNHDA; CDR2 reads SQIVND (reference sequence). The length of the CDR3 is 14 residues. Losses at the gene ends were 4 bases for V and 5 bases for J; bases not matched to a gene: 5. The CDR3 reads CASSKGTNNNEQFF. Here the CDR3 DNA reads TGTGCCAGTAGTAAGGGGACTAACAACAATGAGCAGTTCTTC.

The chain recombines TRBV7-9 with TRBJ2-5; D ambiguous. The CDR3 contains 15 residues. The germline V gene has CDR1 SEHNR and CDR2 FQNEAQ (reference sequence). The V and J ends lost 0 bases and 0 bases respectively, with 8 bases between them. CDR3 coding DNA: TGTGCCAGCAGCTTAGCGGTTAGGAACCAAGAGACCCAGTACTTC. The encoded protein is CASSLAVRNQETQYF.

The table lists this clonotype with a few counts. The rearrangement joins TRBV7-2 to TRBJ2-7, with 8 bases fitting TRBD1. V was pared by 6 bases and J by 0 bases, with 7 bases of the junction left unmatched. Per germline, CDR1 SGHTA and CDR2 FQGNSA. This CDR3 region has 15 residues. The CDR3 loop is CASRFRDRSSYEQYF. The CDR3 nucleotides read TGTGCCAGCAGATTCCGGGACAGGAGCTCCTACGAGCAGTACTTC. The complete variable domain, with remaining parts taken from reference TRBV7-2 and TRBJ2-7, reads GAGVSQSPSNKVTEKGKDVELRCDPISGHTALYWYRQSLGQGLEFLIYFQGNSAPDKSGLPSDRFSAERTGGSVSTLTIQRTQQEDSAVYLCASRFRDRSSYEQYFGPGTRLTVT.

By frequency in the sample, this clonotype is medium-sized. This chain connects TRBV5-4 to TRBJ2-5; maybe TRBD2 (6 bases). CDR1 and CDR2 from the germline V gene are SGHNT and YYREEE (reference sequence). Trimming left V 5 bases short and J 3 bases short, with 14 bases between. This CDR3 comprises 14 residues. The CDR3 DNA follows: TGTGCCAGCAGTTCCGGCGGGACCGAAGAGACCCAGTACTTC. It encodes CASSSGGTEETQYF.

This clonotype has only a few counts. The chain couples TRBV18 to TRBJ1-2, with D tentatively TRBD1 (5 bases). The CDR3 consists of 14 residues. Germline assignment: CDR1 KGHSH and CDR2 LQKENI. V was shortened by 0 bases and J by 2 bases, with 7 bases between the two germline ends. The CDR3 DNA sequence: TGTGCCAGCTCACCACCAGGGACCAACTATGGCTACACCTTC. Its translation is CASSPPGTNYGYTF.

This clonotype has just a few counts. The CDR3 region has the DNA TGCGCCAGCAGCTCAGAAGGGGGGAATTCACCCCTCCACTTT. Its protein is CASSSEGGNSPLHF. The J gene is TRBJ1-6, the V gene TRBV5-1; D is possibly TRBD1 (6 bases). The CDR3 has 14 residues. Germline V gene data show CDR1 as SGHRS and CDR2 as YFSETQ. V was pared by 3 bases and J by 7 bases, with 11 bases between.

This clonotype was recorded only once. J is TRBJ1-2 and V is TRBV6-1, with D maybe TRBD1 (5 bases). Germline V lookup: CDR1 MNHNS, CDR2 SASEGT. The CDR3 is 15 amino acids. The germline V and J ends were trimmed by 6 bases and 9 bases, with 23 bases remaining between them. Here the CDR3 reads CASSGQPGRGSSYTF. In DNA form, the CDR3 reads TGTGCCAGCAGCGGCCAACCGGGGCGCGGATCGAGCTACACCTTC.

With regard to this clonotype: A junction end diverges from the germline sequence, so it may reflect a read error. V gene TRBV6-5 combines with J gene TRBJ1-1; possibly TRBD1 for D (5 bases). Germline CDR1 is MNHEY and CDR2 is SVGAGI. The CDR3 contains 16 residues. CDR3 residues: CASSYSKGRLNTKAFF. In DNA, the CDR3 is TGTGCCAGCAGTTACTCGAAGGGACGGCTGAACACTAAAGCTTTCTTT.

The chain carries TRBV5-4 and TRBJ1-1; TRBD1 might be the D (6 bases). Trimming shortened V by 3 bases and J by 1 base, and 13 bases separated the two germline ends. CDR1 and CDR2 (germline): SGHNT, YYREEE (reference sequence). This CDR3 comprises 15 residues. DNA for the CDR3: TGTGCCAGCAGCTATCGCTCCAGGGGGAACACTGAAGCTTTCTTT. As protein: CASSYRSRGNTEAFF.

By sample fraction, this clonotype is medium-sized. The J gene is TRBJ2-7, the V gene TRBV19; no reliable D call. V lost 3 bases, J lost 7 bases, and 10 bases lay in between. The CDR3 extends over 12 amino acids. Germline-derived CDR1 and CDR2 are LNHDA and SQIVND (reference sequence). As DNA, the CDR3 is TGTGCCAGTAGTATGCTGCAAGCTGAGCAGTACTTC. As protein: CASSMLQAEQYF.

This chain connects TRBV10-3 to TRBJ1-2, with 7 bases that match TRBD1. Germline V gene lookup returns CDR1 ENHRY and CDR2 SYGVKD. The CDR3 runs 16 residues. J lost 5 bases, V lost 4 bases, and 13 bases had no gene match. The CDR3 is CAISARGRRIGYGYTF. The CDR3 nucleotides read TGTGCCATCAGTGCAAGGGGGCGAAGGATCGGGTATGGCTACACCTTC.

This clonotype was seen a few times. The chain links TRBV18 to TRBJ2-1; D may be TRBD1 (5 bases). Germline assignment: CDR1 KGHSH and CDR2 LQKENI. CDR3 length: 14 residues. Trimming shortened V by 4 bases and J by 7 bases, and 14 bases separated the two germline ends. The CDR3 bases are TGTGCCAGCTCACTCAGGGTTGGGGATAATGAGCAGTTCTTC. Residues: CASSLRVGDNEQFF.

The genes are TRBV7-9 and TRBJ1-4; 9 nucleotides line up with TRBD1. Trimming cost V 4 bases and J 6 bases; bases outside gene matches: 9. The CDR3 sequence is 16 residues long. The germline CDR1 and CDR2 sequences are SEHNR and FQNEAQ (reference sequence). The chain's CDR3 is CASSSTGTGFYEKLFF. The CDR3 coding sequence is TGTGCCAGCAGCTCGACCGGGACAGGGTTTTATGAAAAACTGTTTTTT.